This T cell receptor beta chain was sequenced for a study of neurological immune-mediated disorders. Notes on the study in general: CDR3 amino acid sequences of expanded clones were not shared across subjects, a result suggesting private repertoires in all groups.

The team produced cDNA through 5'RACE using 10-nucleotide random UMIs. TCRdb itself ran the 5' RACE reads through MiXCR, one entry per CDR3 protein. The sample lists nearly 45,000 distinct CDR3 sequences; roughly a fifth were seen once. Time point in this sample: technical triplicate 3. The study built unsorted libraries from 2 million PBMCs kept at -80 C. This clonotype has more than one count but fewer than ten. Its antigen is currently unknown. A much larger clone differs from this one at a single base, so this may be a read error. V lost 5 bases to trimming and J lost 4 bases, with 16 bases between them. Germline V gene data show CDR1 as SGHRS and CDR2 as YFSETQ. This CDR3 spans 15 amino acids.

Material: PBMCs. The gene calls are TRBV5-1 and TRBJ2-1; D gene unclear. This clonotype originated in a man between 60 and 75 years old with HTLV-1-associated myelopathy (HAM/TSP). The DNA of the CDR3 is TGCGCCAGCAGACTCCACAGCGCTCCTTACAATGAGCAGTTCTTC. Translation gives CASRLHSAPYNEQFF.